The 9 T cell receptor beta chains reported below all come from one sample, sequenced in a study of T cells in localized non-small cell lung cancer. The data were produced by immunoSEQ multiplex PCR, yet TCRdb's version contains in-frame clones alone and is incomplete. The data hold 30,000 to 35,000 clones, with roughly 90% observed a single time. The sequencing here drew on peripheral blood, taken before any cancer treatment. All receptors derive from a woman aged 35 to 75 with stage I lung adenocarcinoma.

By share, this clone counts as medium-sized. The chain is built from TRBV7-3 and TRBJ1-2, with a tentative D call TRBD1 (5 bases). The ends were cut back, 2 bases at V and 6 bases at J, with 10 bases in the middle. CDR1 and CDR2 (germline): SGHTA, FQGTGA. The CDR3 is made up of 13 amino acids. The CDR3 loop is CASSLGGFDGYTF. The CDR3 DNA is TGTGCCAGCAGCTTAGGGGGGTTCGATGGCTACACCTTC.

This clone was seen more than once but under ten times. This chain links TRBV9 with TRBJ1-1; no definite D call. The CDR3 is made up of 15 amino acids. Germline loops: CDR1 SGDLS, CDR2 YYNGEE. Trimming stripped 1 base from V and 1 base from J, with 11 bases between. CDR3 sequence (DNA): TGTGCCAGCAGCGTATATACCGCGAGGAACACTGAAGCTTTCTTT. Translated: CASSVYTARNTEAFF.

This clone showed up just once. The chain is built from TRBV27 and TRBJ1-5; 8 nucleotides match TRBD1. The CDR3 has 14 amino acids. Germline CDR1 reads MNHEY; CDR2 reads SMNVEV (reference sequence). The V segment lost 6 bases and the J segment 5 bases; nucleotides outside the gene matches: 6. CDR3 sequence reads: CASSNGQGHQPQHF. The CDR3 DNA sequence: TGTGCCAGCAGCAACGGACAGGGCCATCAGCCCCAGCATTTT.

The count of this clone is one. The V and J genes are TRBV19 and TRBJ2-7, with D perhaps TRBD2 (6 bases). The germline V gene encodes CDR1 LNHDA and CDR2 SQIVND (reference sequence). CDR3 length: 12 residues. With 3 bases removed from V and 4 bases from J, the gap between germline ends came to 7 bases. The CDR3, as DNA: TGTGCCAGTAGTATGGGGGGATACGAGCAGTACTTC. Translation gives CASSMGGYEQYF.

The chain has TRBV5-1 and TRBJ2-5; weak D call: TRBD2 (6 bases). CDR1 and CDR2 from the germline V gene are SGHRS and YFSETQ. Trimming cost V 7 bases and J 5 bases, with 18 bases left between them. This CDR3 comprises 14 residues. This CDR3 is CASGDSRWDETQYF. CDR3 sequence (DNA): TGCGCCAGCGGGGACTCAAGGTGGGATGAGACCCAGTACTTC.

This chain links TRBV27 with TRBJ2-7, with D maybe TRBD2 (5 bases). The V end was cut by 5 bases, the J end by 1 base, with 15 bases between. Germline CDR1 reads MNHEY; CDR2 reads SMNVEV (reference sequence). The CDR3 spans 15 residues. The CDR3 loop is CASSLGLTSSYEQYF. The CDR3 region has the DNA TGTGCCAGCAGTCTAGGCCTTACTAGTTCCTACGAGCAGTACTTC.

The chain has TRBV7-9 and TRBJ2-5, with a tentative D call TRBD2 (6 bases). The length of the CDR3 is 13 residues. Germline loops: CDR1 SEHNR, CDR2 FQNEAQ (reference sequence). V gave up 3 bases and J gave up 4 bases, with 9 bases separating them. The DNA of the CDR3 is TGTGCCAGCAGCTTGGGGGGTATAGAGACCCAGTACTTC. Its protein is CASSLGGIETQYF.

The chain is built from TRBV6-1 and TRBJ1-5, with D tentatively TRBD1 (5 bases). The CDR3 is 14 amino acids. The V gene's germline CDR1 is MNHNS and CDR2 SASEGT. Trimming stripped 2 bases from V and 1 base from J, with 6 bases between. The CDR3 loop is CASSEQGSNQPQHF. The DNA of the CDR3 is TGTGCCAGCAGTGAACAGGGAAGCAATCAGCCCCAGCATTTT.

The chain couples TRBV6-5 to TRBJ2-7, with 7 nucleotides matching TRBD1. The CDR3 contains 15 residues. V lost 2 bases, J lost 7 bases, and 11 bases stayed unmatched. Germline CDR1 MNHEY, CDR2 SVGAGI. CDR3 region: CASSYASNRGGEQYF. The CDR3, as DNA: TGTGCCAGCAGTTACGCCTCCAACAGGGGCGGTGAGCAGTACTTC.